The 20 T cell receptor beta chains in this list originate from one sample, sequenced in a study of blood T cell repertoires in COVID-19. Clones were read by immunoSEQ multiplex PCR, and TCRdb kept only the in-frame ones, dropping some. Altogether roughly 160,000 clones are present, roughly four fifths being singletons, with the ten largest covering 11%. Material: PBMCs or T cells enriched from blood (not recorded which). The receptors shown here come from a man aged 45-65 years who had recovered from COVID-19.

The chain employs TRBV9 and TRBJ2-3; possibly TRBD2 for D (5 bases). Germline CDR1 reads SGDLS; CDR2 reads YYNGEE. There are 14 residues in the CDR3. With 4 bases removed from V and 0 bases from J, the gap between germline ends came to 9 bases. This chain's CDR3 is CASSRSGSTDTQYF. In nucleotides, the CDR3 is TGTGCCAGCAGCCGAAGCGGTAGCACAGATACGCAGTATTTT.

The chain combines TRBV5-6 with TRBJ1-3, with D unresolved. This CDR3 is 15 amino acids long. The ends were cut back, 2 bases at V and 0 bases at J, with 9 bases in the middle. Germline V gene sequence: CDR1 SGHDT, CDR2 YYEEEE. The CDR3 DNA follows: TGTGCCAGCAGCTTTTTTCAGTCCTCTGGAAACACCATATATTTT. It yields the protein CASSFFQSSGNTIYF.

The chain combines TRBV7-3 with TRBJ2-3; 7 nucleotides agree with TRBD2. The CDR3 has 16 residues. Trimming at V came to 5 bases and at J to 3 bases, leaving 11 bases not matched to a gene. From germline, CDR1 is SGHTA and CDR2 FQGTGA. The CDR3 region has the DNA TGTGCCAGCAGCGCGAAAACTAGCGTGGGAACAGATACGCAGTATTTT. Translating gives CASSAKTSVGTDTQYF.

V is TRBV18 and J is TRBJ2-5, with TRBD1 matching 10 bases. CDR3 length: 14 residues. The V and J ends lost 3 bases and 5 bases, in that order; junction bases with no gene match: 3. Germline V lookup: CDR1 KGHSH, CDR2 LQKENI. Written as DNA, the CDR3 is TGTGCCAGCTCACCGACAGGGGGCGCGGAGACCCAGTACTTC. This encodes CASSPTGGAETQYF. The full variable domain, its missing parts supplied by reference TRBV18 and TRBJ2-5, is NAGVMQNPRHLVRRRGQEARLRCSPMKGHSHVYWYRQLPEEGLKFMVYLQKENIIDESGMPKERFSAEFPKEGPSILRIQQVVRGDSAAYFCASSPTGGAETQYFGPGTRLLVL.

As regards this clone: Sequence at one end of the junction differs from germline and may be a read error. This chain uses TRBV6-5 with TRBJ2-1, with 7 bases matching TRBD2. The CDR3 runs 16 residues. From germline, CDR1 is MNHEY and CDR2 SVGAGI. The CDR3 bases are TGTGCCAGCAGTTACTCGAATGCGGGAGACTCCCTCAGACGGATCTTC. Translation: CASSYSNAGDSLRRIF.

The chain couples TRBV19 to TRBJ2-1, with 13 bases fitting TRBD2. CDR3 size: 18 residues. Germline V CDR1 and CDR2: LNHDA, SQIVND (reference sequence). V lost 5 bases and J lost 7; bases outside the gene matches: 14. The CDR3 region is CASSPGLAGDRTGNEQFF. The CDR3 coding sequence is TGTGCCAGTAGTCCCGGACTAGCGGGAGATAGGACGGGGAATGAGCAGTTCTTC.

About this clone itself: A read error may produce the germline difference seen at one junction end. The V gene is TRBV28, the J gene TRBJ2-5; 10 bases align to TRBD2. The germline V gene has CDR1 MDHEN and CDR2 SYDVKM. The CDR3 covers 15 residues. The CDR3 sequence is CASTRGSGGPARGDF. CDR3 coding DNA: TGTGCCAGCACTAGGGGTAGCGGGGGGCCCGCCCGTGGAGACTTC.

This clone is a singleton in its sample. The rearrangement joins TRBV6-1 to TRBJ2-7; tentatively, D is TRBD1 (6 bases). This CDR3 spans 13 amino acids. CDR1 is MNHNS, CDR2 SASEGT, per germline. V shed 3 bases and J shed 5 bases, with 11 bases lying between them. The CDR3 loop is CASSDPQGDEQYF. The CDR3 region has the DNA TGTGCCAGCAGTGACCCACAGGGAGACGAGCAGTACTTC.

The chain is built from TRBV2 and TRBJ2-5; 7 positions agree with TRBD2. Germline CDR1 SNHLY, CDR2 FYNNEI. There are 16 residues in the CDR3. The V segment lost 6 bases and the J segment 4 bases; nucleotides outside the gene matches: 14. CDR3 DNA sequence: TGTGCCAGCAGCCAATCAAAGACTAGCTACCGAGAGACCCAGTACTTC. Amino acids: CASSQSKTSYRETQYF.

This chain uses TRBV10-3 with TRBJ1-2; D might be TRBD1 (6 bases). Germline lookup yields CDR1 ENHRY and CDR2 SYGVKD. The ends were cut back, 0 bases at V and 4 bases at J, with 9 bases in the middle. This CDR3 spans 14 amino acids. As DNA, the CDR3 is TGTGCCATCAGTGAGTCGGGGGCACCCTATGGCTACACCTTC. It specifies CAISESGAPYGYTF.

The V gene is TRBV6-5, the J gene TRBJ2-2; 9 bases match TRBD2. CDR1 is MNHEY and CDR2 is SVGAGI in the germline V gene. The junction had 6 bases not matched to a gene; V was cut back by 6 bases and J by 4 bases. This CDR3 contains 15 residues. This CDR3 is CASSLAGSGTGELFF. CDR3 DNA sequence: TGTGCCAGCAGCCTAGCGGGATCGGGCACCGGGGAGCTGTTTTTT.

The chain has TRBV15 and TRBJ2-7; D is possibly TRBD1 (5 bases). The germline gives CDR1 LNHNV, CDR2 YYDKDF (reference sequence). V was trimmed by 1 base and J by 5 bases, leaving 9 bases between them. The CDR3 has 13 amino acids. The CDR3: CATSRARVDEQYF. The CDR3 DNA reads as TGTGCCACCAGCAGAGCCAGGGTCGACGAGCAGTACTTC.

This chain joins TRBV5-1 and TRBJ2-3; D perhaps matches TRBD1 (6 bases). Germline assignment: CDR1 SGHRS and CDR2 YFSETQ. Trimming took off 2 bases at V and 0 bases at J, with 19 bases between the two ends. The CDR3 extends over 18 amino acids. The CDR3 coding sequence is TGCGCCAGCAGCTTTGGGACATCCAGCGATTCTAGCACAGATACGCAGTATTTT. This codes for CASSFGTSSDSSTDTQYF.

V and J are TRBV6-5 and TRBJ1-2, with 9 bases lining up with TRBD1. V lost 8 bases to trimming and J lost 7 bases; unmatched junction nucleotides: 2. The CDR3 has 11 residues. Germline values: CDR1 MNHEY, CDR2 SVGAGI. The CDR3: CASGTGLGYTF. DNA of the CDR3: TGTGCCAGCGGGACAGGGCTTGGCTACACCTTC.

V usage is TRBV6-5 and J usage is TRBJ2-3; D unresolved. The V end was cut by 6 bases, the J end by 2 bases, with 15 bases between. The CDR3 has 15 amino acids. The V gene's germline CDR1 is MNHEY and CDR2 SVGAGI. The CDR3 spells CASRSTGYLTDTQYF. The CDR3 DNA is TGTGCCAGCAGGTCCACCGGTTATCTCACAGATACGCAGTATTTT.

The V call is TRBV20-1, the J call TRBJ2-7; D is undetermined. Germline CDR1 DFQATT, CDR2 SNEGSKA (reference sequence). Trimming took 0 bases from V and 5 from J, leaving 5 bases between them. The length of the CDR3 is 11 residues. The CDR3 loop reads CSARDLHEQYF. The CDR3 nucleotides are TGCAGTGCTAGAGATCTCCACGAGCAGTACTTC.

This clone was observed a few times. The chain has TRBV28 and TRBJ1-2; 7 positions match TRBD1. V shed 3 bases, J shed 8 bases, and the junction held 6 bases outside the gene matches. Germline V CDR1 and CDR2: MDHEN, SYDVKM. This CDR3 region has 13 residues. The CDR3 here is CASSFPQGGGYTF. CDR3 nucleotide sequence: TGTGCCAGCAGTTTTCCCCAGGGGGGCGGCTACACCTTC.

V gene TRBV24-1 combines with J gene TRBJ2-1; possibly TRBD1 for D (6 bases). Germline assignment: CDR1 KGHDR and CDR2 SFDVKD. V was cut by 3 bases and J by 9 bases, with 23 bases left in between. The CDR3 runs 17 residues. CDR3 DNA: TGTGCCACCAGTGATACCACAGGGAAAGGAATACGCGGTGAGCAGTTCTTC. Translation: CATSDTTGKGIRGEQFF.

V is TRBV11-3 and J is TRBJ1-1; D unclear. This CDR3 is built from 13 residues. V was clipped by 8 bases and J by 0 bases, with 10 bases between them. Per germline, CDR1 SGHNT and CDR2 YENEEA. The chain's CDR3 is CASSPNMNTEAFF. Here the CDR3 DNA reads TGTGCCAGCTCTCCCAACATGAACACTGAAGCTTTCTTT.

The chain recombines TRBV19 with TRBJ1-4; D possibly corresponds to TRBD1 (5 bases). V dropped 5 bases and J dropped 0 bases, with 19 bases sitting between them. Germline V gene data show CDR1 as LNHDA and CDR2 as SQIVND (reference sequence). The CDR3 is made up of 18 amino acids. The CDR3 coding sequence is TGTGCCAGTAGTCCAGGCCTTTCAGGGCTCACAACTAATGAAAAACTGTTTTTT. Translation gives CASSPGLSGLTTNEKLFF.